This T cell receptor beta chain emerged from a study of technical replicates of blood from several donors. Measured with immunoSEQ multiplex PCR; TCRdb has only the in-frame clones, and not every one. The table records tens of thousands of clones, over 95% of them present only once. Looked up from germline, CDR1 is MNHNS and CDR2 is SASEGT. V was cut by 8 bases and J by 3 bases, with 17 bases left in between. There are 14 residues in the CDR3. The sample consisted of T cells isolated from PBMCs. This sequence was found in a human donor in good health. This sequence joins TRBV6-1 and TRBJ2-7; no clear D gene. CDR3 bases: TGTGCCAGCGGCGGCAGCTACCCCCGCTACGAGCAGTACTTC. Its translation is CASGGSYPRYEQYF.